Each of the 21 T cell receptor beta chains below was sequenced from the same sample in a study of T cells after yellow fever vaccination. Each CDR3 protein gets one entry after TCRdb re-called the 5' RACE reads with MiXCR. The sample gives a few hundred thousand distinct CDR3 sequences, about a sixth of which show up once; 15% to 20% is in the top ten. This specimen was PBMCs, taken about 5 days after the first yellow fever vaccination. The receptors come from a man aged 18 to 29 who received the YFV17D yellow fever vaccine.

The genes are TRBV28 and TRBJ2-1, with D unresolved. Germline V CDR1 and CDR2: MDHEN, SYDVKM. The V end was cut by 3 bases, the J end by 11 bases, with 14 bases between. The CDR3 totals 13 residues. CDR3 residues: CASSFKLDGQQFF. The CDR3, as DNA: TGTGCCAGCAGTTTCAAATTGGACGGCCAGCAGTTCTTC.

This chain links TRBV7-9 with TRBJ2-2; D ambiguous. Germline values: CDR1 SEHNR, CDR2 FQNEAQ (reference sequence). This CDR3 is built from 15 residues. Trimming left V 5 bases short and J 4 bases short, with 14 bases between. CDR3 nucleotides: TGTGCCAGCAGCCCCCCTCGGCTCGGCACCGGGGAGCTGTTTTTT. Protein: CASSPPRLGTGELFF.

This clonotype occurred a few times. The chain carries TRBV7-2 and TRBJ2-5; 12 bases fit TRBD2. Per germline, CDR1 SGHTA and CDR2 FQGNSA. This CDR3 comprises 17 residues. Losses at the gene ends were 4 bases for V and 5 bases for J; bases not matched to a gene: 11. The CDR3 protein is CASSSQSLAGGHETQYF. The CDR3 nucleotides are TGTGCCAGCAGCTCACAAAGTCTAGCGGGGGGGCACGAGACCCAGTACTTC.

This chain uses TRBV27 with TRBJ2-7; D possibly matches TRBD1 or TRBD2 (6 bases each). Trimming stripped 3 bases from V and 4 bases from J, with 16 bases between. The CDR3 runs 15 residues. Germline V gene lookup returns CDR1 MNHEY and CDR2 SMNVEV (reference sequence). The CDR3 DNA is TGTGCCAGCAGTTTGTCCGGGGGCAGTTTATACGAGCAGTACTTC. Translated, it gives CASSLSGGSLYEQYF.

The V and J genes are TRBV7-6 and TRBJ2-2; D remains unclear. This CDR3 comprises 15 residues. Trimming shortened V by 1 base and J by 6 bases, and 12 bases separated the two germline ends. CDR1 is SGHVS and CDR2 is FNYEAQ in the germline V gene. CDR3: CASSLGGSVAGELFF. CDR3 sequence (DNA): TGTGCCAGCAGCTTAGGAGGATCGGTCGCCGGGGAGCTGTTTTTT.

This clonotype was detected a few times. The chain links TRBV3-1 to TRBJ2-5, with 9 positions matching TRBD1. Germline-derived CDR1 and CDR2 are LGHDT and YNNKEL (reference sequence). The V and J ends lost 4 bases and 4 bases, in that order; junction bases with no gene match: 7. This CDR3 is built from 15 residues. CDR3 loop: CASSPPGTGTETQYF. The CDR3 nucleotides are TGTGCCAGCAGCCCCCCCGGGACAGGGACAGAGACCCAGTACTTC.

The genes are TRBV7-9 and TRBJ2-6; D not resolved. The CDR3 length is 15 residues. V was shortened by 5 bases and J by 0 bases, with 8 bases between the two germline ends. The germline gives CDR1 SEHNR, CDR2 FQNEAQ (reference sequence). The CDR3 region is CASSAGNSGANVLTF. The CDR3 DNA reads as TGTGCCAGCAGCGCCGGTAACTCTGGGGCCAACGTCCTGACTTTC.

The V gene is TRBV20-1, the J gene TRBJ2-1, with 10 bases that match TRBD2. V was pared by 6 bases and J by 7 bases, with 9 bases of the junction left unmatched. The CDR3 has 14 amino acids. Germline CDR1 is DFQATT and CDR2 is SNEGSKA (reference sequence). CDR3: CSATYSGGANEQFF. In DNA form, the CDR3 reads TGCAGTGCAACCTACAGCGGGGGGGCAAATGAGCAGTTCTTC.

The table lists this clonotype with a few counts. The gene calls are TRBV12-5 and TRBJ2-3, with TRBD1 matching 12 bases. This CDR3 region has 15 residues. Germline V CDR1 and CDR2: LGHNT, FRNRAP. V trimming: 4 bases; J trimming: 6 bases; junction bases outside the gene matches: 5. CDR3 loop: CASGWGQGAHDTQYF. CDR3 DNA: TGTGCTAGTGGTTGGGGACAGGGGGCGCACGATACGCAGTATTTT.

This clonotype was detected a few times. The gene calls are TRBV5-1 and TRBJ1-1; 7 bases are shared with TRBD1. V shed 5 bases, J shed 3 bases, and the junction held 10 bases outside the gene matches. In germline, CDR1 is SGHRS, CDR2 YFSETQ. The CDR3 is 15 residues long. DNA for the CDR3: TGCGCCAGCAGGAACTCAGCCGGGACAGACACTGAAGCTTTCTTT. Protein product: CASRNSAGTDTEAFF.

Ten or more counts support this clonotype. The J gene is TRBJ2-7, the V gene TRBV20-1; 9 positions agree with TRBD2. The CDR3 contains 13 residues. V lost 2 bases, J lost 2 bases, and 1 base stayed unmatched. From germline, CDR1 is DFQATT and CDR2 SNEGSKA (reference sequence). CDR3 amino acids: CSARPSGAYEQYV. For the CDR3, the DNA is TGCAGTGCTAGACCTAGCGGGGCCTACGAGCAGTACGTC.

The chain couples TRBV10-3 to TRBJ1-6; no clear D gene. This CDR3 is 14 amino acids long. The V gene lost 4 bases and the J gene lost 2 bases, with 6 bases spanning the gap. CDR1 ENHRY and CDR2 SYGVKD come from the germline V gene. The CDR3 loop reads CAISGATYNSPLHF. The CDR3 DNA reads TGTGCCATCAGTGGGGCTACCTATAATTCACCCCTCCACTTT.

This clonotype has just a few counts. The chain uses TRBV5-1 and TRBJ2-3, with 10 bases lining up with TRBD2. This CDR3 is built from 16 residues. Trimming cost V 3 bases and J 2 bases; bases outside gene matches: 6. The germline gives CDR1 SGHRS, CDR2 YFSETQ. The CDR3 protein is CASSSSGGLITDTQYF. The CDR3 DNA sequence: TGCGCCAGCAGCTCTAGCGGGGGCCTTATCACAGATACGCAGTATTTT.

This clonotype was seen more than once but under ten times. The V call is TRBV12-3 or TRBV12-4, the J call TRBJ2-1; TRBD2 matches 10 bases. The CDR3 covers 16 residues. Trimming cost V 5 bases and J 4 bases; bases outside gene matches: 8. CDR3 loop: CASSPVGAGGYNEQFF. CDR3 coding DNA: TGTGCCAGCAGTCCCGTTGGAGCGGGGGGGTACAATGAGCAGTTCTTC.

This clonotype was seen many times. The J gene is TRBJ1-2, the V gene TRBV5-5; no clear D gene. Germline V gene lookup returns CDR1 SGHKS and CDR2 YYEKEE (reference sequence). The CDR3 runs 14 residues. Between the trimmed V and J ends, which lost 0 bases and 3 bases, there was a span of 9 bases. Here the CDR3 reads CASSLGRRDYGYTF. The CDR3 region has the DNA TGTGCCAGCAGCTTGGGACGGCGTGACTATGGCTACACCTTC.

This sequence joins TRBV13 and TRBJ1-6; a possible D gene is TRBD1 (5 bases). The CDR3 extends over 16 amino acids. Germline values: CDR1 PRHDT, CDR2 FYEKMQ (reference sequence). V dropped 5 bases and J dropped 6 bases, with 17 bases sitting between them. CDR3 residues: CASSPAGSRGNSPLHF. The CDR3 nucleotides read TGTGCCAGCAGCCCCGCGGGCTCGAGGGGTAATTCACCCCTCCACTTT. The full variable domain, completed using reference TRBV13 and TRBJ1-6, is AAGVIQSPRHLIKEKRETATLKCYPIPRHDTVYWYQQGPGQDPQFLISFYEKMQSDKGSIPDRFSAQQFSDYHSELNMSSLELGDSALYFCASSPAGSRGNSPLHFGNGTRLTVT.

This sequence joins TRBV4-3 and TRBJ1-2; no definite D call. Trimming left V 0 bases short and J 4 bases short, with 12 bases between. CDR3 size: 15 residues. Per germline, CDR1 LGHNA and CDR2 YSLEER. For the CDR3, the DNA is TGCGCCAGCAGCCAAGACTCAGAGAGTAGCTATGGCTACACCTTC. Residues: CASSQDSESSYGYTF.

The chain combines TRBV6-1 with TRBJ2-1, with 11 bases fitting TRBD1. V trimming: 5 bases; J trimming: 3 bases; junction bases outside the gene matches: 3. The CDR3 loop spans 15 amino acids. Looked up from germline, CDR1 is MNHNS and CDR2 is SASEGT. CDR3 protein: CASSPDRGLYNEQFF. The CDR3 DNA reads as TGTGCCAGCAGTCCGGACAGGGGGCTCTACAATGAGCAGTTCTTC.

V usage is TRBV30 and J usage is TRBJ2-7; D not resolved. The V and J ends lost 5 bases and 4 bases respectively, with 6 bases between them. The CDR3 extends over 10 amino acids. Looked up from germline, CDR1 is GTSNPN and CDR2 is SVGIG (reference sequence). CDR3 sequence: CAWGLYEQYF. The CDR3 DNA reads as TGTGCCTGGGGGTTATACGAGCAGTACTTC.

The chain uses TRBV3-1 and TRBJ2-5; D is unresolved. Germline CDR1 and CDR2: LGHDT and YNNKEL (reference sequence). The V end was cut by 1 base, the J end by 5 bases, with 5 bases between. The CDR3 consists of 12 residues. CDR3 coding DNA: TGTGCCAGCAGCCAAGTGGGGGAGACCCAGTACTTC. Its translation is CASSQVGETQYF.

In its sample, this clonotype was seen many times. The CDR3 region is CASSSRTGETQYF. The DNA of the CDR3 is TGTGCCAGCAGCTCAAGGACGGGGGAGACCCAGTACTTC. The chain links TRBV6-2 or TRBV6-3 to TRBJ2-5; the D gene is possibly TRBD2 (5 bases). The length of the CDR3 is 13 residues. Germline lookup yields CDR1 MNHEY and CDR2 SVGEGT. Trimming cost V 6 bases and J 5 bases, with 13 bases left between them.